This TCR beta chain comes out of a study of identical twins. This clonotype came up a few times. The CDR3 spans 16 residues. J lost 0 bases, V lost 6 bases, and 9 bases had no gene match. Germline CDR1 and CDR2: SQVTM and ANQGSEA. TCRdb fed the 5' RACE reads into MiXCR, producing one record per CDR3 protein. The top ten clones hold roughly 0.91% of a sample with some 500,000 distinct CDR3 sequences, roughly a fifth of them seen once. These data were also reused for a study on T cells expressing NK-cell markers.

This sequence originates from a young woman in good health. The chain combines TRBV29-1 with TRBJ2-1; TRBD2 agrees at 9 bases. Sequencing was performed on CD4+ T cells sorted from blood. CDR3 region: CSVEEGLASSYNEQFF. The CDR3 DNA reads TGCAGCGTGGAGGAAGGACTAGCGAGCTCCTACAATGAGCAGTTCTTC.